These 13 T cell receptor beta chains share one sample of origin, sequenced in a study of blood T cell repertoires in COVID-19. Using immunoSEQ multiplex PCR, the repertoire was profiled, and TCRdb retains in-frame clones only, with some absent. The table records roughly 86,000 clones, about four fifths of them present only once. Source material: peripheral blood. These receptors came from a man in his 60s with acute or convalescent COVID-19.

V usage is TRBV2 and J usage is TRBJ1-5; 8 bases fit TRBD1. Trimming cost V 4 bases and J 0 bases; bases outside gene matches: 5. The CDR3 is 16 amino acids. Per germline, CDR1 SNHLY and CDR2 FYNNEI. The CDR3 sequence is CASSGRQGISNQPQHF. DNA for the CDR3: TGTGCCAGCAGTGGAAGACAGGGGATTAGCAATCAGCCCCAGCATTTT.

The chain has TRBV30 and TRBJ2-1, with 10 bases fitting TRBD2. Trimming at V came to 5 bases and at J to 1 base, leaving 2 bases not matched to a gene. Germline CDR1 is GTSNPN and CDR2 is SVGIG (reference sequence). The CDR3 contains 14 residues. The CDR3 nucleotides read TGTGCCTGGGTGACTAGCGGGTCCTACAATGAGCAGTTCTTC. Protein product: CAWVTSGSYNEQFF.

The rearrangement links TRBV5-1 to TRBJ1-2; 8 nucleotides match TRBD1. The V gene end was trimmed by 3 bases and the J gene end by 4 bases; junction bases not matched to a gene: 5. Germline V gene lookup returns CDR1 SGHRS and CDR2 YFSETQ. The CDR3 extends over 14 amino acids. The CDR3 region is CASSSGGLGYGYTF. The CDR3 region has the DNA TGCGCCAGCAGCTCAGGGGGCTTGGGCTATGGCTACACCTTC. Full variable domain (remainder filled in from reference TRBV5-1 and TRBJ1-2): KAGVTQTPRYLIKTRGQQVTLSCSPISGHRSVSWYQQTPGQGLQFLFEYFSETQRNKGNFPGRFSGRQFSNSRSEMNVSTLELGDSALYLCASSSGGLGYGYTFGSGTRLTVV.

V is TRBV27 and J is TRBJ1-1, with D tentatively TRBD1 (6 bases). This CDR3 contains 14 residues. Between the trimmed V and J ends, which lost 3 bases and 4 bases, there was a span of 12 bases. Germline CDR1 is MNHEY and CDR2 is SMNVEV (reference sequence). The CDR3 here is CASSLSGEGTEAFF. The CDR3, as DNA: TGTGCCAGCAGTTTGTCAGGGGAGGGCACTGAAGCTTTCTTT.

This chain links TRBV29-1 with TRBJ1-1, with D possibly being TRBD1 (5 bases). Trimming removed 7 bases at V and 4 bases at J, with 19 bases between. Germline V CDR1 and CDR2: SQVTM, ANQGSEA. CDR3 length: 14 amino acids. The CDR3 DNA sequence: TGCAGCGGCTCCAGAGGCCAGGGAATCACTGAAGCTTTCTTT. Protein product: CSGSRGQGITEAFF.

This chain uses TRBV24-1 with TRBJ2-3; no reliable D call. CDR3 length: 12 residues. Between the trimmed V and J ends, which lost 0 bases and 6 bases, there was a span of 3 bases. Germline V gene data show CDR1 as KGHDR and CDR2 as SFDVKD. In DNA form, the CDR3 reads TGTGCCACCAGTGATTTGGCGGATACGCAGTATTTT. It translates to CATSDLADTQYF.

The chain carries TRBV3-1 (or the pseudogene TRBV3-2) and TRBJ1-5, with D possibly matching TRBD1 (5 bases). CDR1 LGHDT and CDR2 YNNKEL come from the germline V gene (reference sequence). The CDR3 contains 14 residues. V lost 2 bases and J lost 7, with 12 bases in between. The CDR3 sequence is CASSQRRGGQPQHF. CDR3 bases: TGTGCCAGCAGCCAAAGGCGGGGCGGACAGCCCCAGCATTTT.

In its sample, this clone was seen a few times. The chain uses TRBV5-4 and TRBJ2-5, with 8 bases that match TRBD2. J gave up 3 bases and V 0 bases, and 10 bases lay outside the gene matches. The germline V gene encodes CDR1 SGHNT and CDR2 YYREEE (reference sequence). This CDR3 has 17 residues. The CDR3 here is CASSLGQGTSRKETQYF. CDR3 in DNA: TGTGCCAGCAGCTTGGGCCAGGGGACTAGTCGAAAAGAGACCCAGTACTTC.

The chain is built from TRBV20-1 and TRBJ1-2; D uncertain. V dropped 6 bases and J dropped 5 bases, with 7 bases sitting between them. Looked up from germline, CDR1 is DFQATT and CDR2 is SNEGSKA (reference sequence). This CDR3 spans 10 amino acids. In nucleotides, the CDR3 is TGCAGTGCCCCCTTGTATGGCTACACCTTC. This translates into CSAPLYGYTF.

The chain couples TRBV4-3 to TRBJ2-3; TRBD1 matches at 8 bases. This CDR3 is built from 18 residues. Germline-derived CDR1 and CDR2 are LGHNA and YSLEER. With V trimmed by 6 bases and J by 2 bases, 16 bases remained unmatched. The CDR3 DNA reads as TGCGCCAGCAGTCCCTTCATTCTGACAGGGGATACCACAGATACGCAGTATTTT. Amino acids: CASSPFILTGDTTDTQYF.

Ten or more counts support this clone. In DNA, the CDR3 is TGTGCCAGCTCACCACCTGACAGGGGAGGTAGGAACACTGAAGCTTTCTTT. Amino acids: CASSPPDRGGRNTEAFF. V and J are TRBV18 and TRBJ1-1, with 8 bases fitting TRBD1. Germline CDR1 reads KGHSH; CDR2 reads LQKENI. The length of the CDR3 is 17 residues. Trimming at V came to 0 bases and at J to 1 base, leaving 7 bases not matched to a gene.

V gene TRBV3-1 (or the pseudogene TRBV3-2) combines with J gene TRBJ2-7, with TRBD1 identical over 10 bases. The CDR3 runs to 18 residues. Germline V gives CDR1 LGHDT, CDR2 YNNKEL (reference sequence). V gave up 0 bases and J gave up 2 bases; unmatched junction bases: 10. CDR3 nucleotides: TGTGCCAGCAGCCAAGATCACCCCCGACAGGGGGCACCCTACGAGCAGTACTTC. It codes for CASSQDHPRQGAPYEQYF.

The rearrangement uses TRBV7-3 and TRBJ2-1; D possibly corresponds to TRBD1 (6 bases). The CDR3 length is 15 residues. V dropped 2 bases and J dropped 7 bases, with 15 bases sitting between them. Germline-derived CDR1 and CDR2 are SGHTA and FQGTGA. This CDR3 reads CASSLLQGVENEQFF. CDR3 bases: TGTGCCAGCAGCTTATTACAGGGTGTGGAGAATGAGCAGTTCTTC.